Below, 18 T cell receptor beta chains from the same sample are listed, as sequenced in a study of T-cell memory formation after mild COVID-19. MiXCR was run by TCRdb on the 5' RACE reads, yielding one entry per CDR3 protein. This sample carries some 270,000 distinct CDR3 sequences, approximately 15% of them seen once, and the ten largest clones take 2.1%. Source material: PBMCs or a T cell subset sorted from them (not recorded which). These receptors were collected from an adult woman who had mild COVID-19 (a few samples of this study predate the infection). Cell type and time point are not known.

CDR3 residues: CASSFWDRGGDEQYF. The CDR3, as DNA: TGTGCCAGCAGTTTTTGGGACAGGGGAGGAGACGAGCAGTACTTC. The chain joins TRBV6-6 to TRBJ2-7; 10 bases agree with TRBD1. This CDR3 has 15 residues. V was pared by 4 bases and J by 5 bases, with 8 bases of the junction left unmatched. Germline V gene lookup returns CDR1 MNHNY and CDR2 SVGAGI (reference sequence).

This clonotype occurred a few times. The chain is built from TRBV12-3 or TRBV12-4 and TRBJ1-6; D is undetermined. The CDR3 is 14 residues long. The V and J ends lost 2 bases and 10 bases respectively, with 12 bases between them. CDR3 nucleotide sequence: TGTGCCAGCAGTTTATTCAGGAAAGGGTCACCCCTCCACTTT. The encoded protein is CASSLFRKGSPLHF.

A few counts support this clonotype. The CDR3 region has the DNA TGCAGTGCCAGGCCCCAAGAAGCTAATAACTATGGCTACACCTTC. It translates to CSARPQEANNYGYTF. V usage is TRBV20-1 and J usage is TRBJ1-2; D unresolved. The length of the CDR3 is 15 residues. Trimming pared 6 bases from V and 1 base from J, leaving 18 bases between. From germline, CDR1 is DFQATT and CDR2 SNEGSKA (reference sequence).

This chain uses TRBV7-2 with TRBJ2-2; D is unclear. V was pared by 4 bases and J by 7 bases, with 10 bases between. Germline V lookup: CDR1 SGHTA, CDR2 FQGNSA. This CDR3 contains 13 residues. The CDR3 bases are TGTGCCAGCAGCTCCAACGGGTACGGGGAGCTGTTTTTT. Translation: CASSSNGYGELFF.

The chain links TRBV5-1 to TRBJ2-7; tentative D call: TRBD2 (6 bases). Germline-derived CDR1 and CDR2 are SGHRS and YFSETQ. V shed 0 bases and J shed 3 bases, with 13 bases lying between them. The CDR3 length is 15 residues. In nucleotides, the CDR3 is TGCGCCAGCAGCTTGGGAGGGTCGCGGGACTACGAGCAGTACTTC. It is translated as CASSLGGSRDYEQYF.

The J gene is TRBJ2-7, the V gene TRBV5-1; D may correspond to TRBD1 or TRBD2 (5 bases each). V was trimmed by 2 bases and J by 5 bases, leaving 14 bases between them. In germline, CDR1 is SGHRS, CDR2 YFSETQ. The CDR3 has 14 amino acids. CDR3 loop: CASSFDAGRNEQYF. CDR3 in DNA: TGCGCCAGCAGCTTCGATGCAGGGAGAAACGAGCAGTACTTC.

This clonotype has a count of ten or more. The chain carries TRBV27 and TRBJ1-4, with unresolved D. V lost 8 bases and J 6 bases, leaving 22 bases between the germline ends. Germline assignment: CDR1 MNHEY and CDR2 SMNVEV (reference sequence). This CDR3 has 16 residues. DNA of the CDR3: TGTGCCAGCTCCATAGGGAGAGGGATGGGTCATGAAAAACTGTTTTTT. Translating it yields CASSIGRGMGHEKLFF. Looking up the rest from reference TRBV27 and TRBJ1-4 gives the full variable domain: EAQVTQNPRYLITVTGKKLTVTCSQNMNHEYMSWYRQDPGLGLRQIYYSMNVEVTDKGDVPEGYKVSRKEKRNFPLILESPSPNQTSLYFCASSIGRGMGHEKLFFGSGTQLSVL.

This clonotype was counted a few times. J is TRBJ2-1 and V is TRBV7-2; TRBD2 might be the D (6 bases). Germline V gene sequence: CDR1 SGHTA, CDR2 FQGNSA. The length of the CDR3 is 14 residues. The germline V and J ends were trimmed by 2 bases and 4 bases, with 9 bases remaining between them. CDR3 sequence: CASSLFGGYNEQFF. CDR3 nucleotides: TGTGCCAGCAGCTTATTCGGGGGTTACAATGAGCAGTTCTTC.

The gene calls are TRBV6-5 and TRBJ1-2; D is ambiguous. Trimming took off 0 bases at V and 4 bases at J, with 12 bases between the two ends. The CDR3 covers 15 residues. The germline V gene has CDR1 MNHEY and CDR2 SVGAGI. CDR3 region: CASSYSYRGTYGYTF. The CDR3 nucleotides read TGTGCCAGCAGTTACTCGTACCGGGGTACCTATGGCTACACCTTC.

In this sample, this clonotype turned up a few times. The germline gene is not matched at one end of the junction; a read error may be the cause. The DNA for the CDR3 is TGTGCCACCAGCATGGGGGCAGGGGGGGTCTTC. Translated, it gives CATSMGAGGVF. The chain couples TRBV15 to TRBJ2-1; D may match TRBD1 or TRBD2 (7 bases each). The CDR3 length is 11 residues. Germline values: CDR1 LNHNV, CDR2 YYDKDF (reference sequence).

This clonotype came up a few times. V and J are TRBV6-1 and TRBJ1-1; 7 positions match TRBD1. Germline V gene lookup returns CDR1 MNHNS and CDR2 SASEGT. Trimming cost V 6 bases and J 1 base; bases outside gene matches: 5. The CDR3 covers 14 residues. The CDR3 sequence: CASRYRGQNTEAFF. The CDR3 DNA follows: TGTGCCAGCAGGTACAGGGGCCAGAACACTGAAGCTTTCTTT.

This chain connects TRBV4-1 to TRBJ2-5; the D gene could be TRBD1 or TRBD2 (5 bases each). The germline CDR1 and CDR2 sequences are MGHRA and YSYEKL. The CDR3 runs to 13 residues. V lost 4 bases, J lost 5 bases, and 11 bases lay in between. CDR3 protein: CASSRGDLETQYF. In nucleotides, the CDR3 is TGCGCCAGCAGCCGAGGGGATTTGGAGACCCAGTACTTC.

In DNA form, the CDR3 reads TGCAGTGTCGCGGGAGTGGGATACGAGCAGTACTTC. This sequence encodes CSVAGVGYEQYF. This sequence joins TRBV20-1 and TRBJ2-7, with 7 bases aligning to TRBD2. The V gene's germline CDR1 is DFQATT and CDR2 SNEGSKA (reference sequence). This CDR3 spans 12 amino acids. V dropped 7 bases and J dropped 4; count of bases not matched to a gene: 7.

The CDR3 DNA reads TGCGCCAGCAGCCCCGAAGCGAGGGGAGGCACAGATACGCAGTATTTT. Protein product: CASSPEARGGTDTQYF. This chain links TRBV5-1 with TRBJ2-3, with D perhaps TRBD1 or TRBD2 (5 bases each). Germline V lookup: CDR1 SGHRS, CDR2 YFSETQ. This CDR3 contains 16 residues. V was pared by 4 bases and J by 1 base, with 16 bases between.

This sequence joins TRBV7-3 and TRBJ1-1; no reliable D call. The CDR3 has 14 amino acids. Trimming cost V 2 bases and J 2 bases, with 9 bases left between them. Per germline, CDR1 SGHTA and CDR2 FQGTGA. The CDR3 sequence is CASSLGPSNTEAFF. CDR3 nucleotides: TGTGCCAGCAGCTTAGGCCCAAGCAACACTGAAGCTTTCTTT.

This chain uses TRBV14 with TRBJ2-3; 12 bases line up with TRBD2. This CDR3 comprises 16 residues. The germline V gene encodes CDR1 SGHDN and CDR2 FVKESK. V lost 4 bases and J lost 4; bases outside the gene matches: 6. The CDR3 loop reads CASSPGLAGMADTQYF. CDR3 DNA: TGTGCCAGCAGCCCCGGACTAGCGGGGATGGCAGATACGCAGTATTTT.

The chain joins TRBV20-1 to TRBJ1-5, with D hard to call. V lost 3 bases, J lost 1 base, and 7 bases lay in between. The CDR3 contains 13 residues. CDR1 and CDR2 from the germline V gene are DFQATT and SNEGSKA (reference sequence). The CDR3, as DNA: TGCAGTGCTAGTCCTAGGAGCAATCAGCCCCAGCATTTT. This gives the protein CSASPRSNQPQHF.

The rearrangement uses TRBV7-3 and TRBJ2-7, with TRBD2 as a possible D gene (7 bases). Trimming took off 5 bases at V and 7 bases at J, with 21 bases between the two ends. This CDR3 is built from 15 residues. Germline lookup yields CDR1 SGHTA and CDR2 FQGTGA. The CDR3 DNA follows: TGTGCCAGCAGCCCGGTGGCCGGGGGGCGAGAAGAGCAGTACTTC. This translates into CASSPVAGGREEQYF.